This T cell receptor (beta chain) was identified during a study of PD-1 blockade in classical Hodgkin lymphoma. Points from the study as a whole: Newly diagnosed patients were reported to exhibit reduced baseline TCR diversity relative to healthy donors.

The repertoire was sequenced with immunoSEQ multiplex PCR; TCRdb's copy has only in-frame clones and lacks some. The table includes about 43,000 clones, under 75% detected once. In the case of this clone: Its matching antigen is unknown.

Each and every patient relapsed after autologous stem cell transplantation, and patients got differing brentuximab vedotin exposure. Complete response, partial response or progressive disease was each patient's best response. Germline CDR1 reads MNHEY; CDR2 reads SVGAGI. V was pared by 7 bases and J by 5 bases, with 17 bases between. This CDR3 is built from 14 residues. The sequenced sample was peripheral blood mononuclear cells (PBMCs), obtained before the second cycle of nivolumab. The J gene is TRBJ1-1, the V gene TRBV6-5; possible D gene TRBD1, 6 bases. The origin of this receptor is a human donor with classical Hodgkin lymphoma. For the CDR3, the DNA is TGTGCCAGCACACAGAGGGGAAGGGGGACTGAAGCTTTCTTT. Protein product: CASTQRGRGTEAFF.